This T cell receptor beta chain was observed in a study of blood T cell repertoires in COVID-19. Original analysis: Estimates of nucleated cell counts were drawn from the amplification of reference gene primers. Some clones are missing from TCRdb's copy, which holds only in-frame ones; the method was immunoSEQ multiplex PCR. V and J calls and clone size are copied from that table; D and trimming were computed from the DNA. The sample shows a few hundred thousand clones, nearly 90% of them seen only once. This clone was detected once. Germline V lookup: CDR1 MNHEY, CDR2 SVGAGI. The CDR3 totals 15 residues. V lost 7 bases and J lost 0; bases outside the gene matches: 6.

The gene calls are TRBV6-5 and TRBJ2-3; TRBD2 matches 8 bases. This clonotype was sampled from a woman aged 30 to 39 who had recovered from COVID-19. Source material: PBMCs or T cells enriched from blood (not recorded which). The CDR3, as DNA: TGTGCCAGCAAAACACTAGCGGCTAGCACAGATACGCAGTATTTT. This sequence encodes CASKTLAASTDTQYF.